Each of the 11 T cell receptor beta chains below was sequenced from the same sample in a study of PD-L1 blockade in urothelial cancer. Time point meaning: pretreatment peripheral blood. Data came from immunoSEQ multiplex PCR; TCRdb stores just in-frame clones and leaves some out. The profile shows tens of thousands of clones, 90% of them singletons. The sequences come from PBMCs, collected around atezolizumab (anti-PD-L1) treatment. The receptors come from a man aged 60 to 69 with urothelial cancer.

The V and J genes are TRBV5-4 and TRBJ1-1; D is possibly TRBD1 (5 bases). V lost 2 bases and J lost 2, with 10 bases in between. Germline CDR1 and CDR2: SGHNT and YYREEE (reference sequence). This CDR3 is built from 14 residues. The DNA for the CDR3 is TGTGCCAGCAGCTTATGGCAGGGTAACACTGAAGCTTTCTTT. Amino acid sequence: CASSLWQGNTEAFF.

This rearrangement joins TRBV28 to TRBJ2-5; D unclear. The CDR3 length is 11 residues. V lost 8 bases and J 4 bases, leaving 8 bases between the germline ends. CDR1 MDHEN and CDR2 SYDVKM come from the germline V gene. The CDR3 bases are TGTGCCAGCCGCTCAGGAGAGACCCAGTACTTC. Its translation is CASRSGETQYF. Supplemented by reference TRBV28 and TRBJ2-5, the full variable domain reads DVKVTQSSRYLVKRTGEKVFLECVQDMDHENMFWYRQDPGLGLRLIYFSYDVKMKEKGDIPEGYSVSREKKERFSLILESASTNQTSMYLCASRSGETQYFGPGTRLLVL.

The CDR3 nucleotides are TGCGCCAGCGGAACTAGGAACGAGCAGTACTTC. Protein sequence: CASGTRNEQYF. The chain links TRBV10-1 to TRBJ2-7; perhaps TRBD2 as D (5 bases). Germline V gene lookup returns CDR1 WNHNN and CDR2 SYGVQD (reference sequence). V was cut by 8 bases and J by 5 bases, with 10 bases left in between. This CDR3 contains 11 residues.

The J gene is TRBJ1-5, the V gene TRBV30; 9 nucleotides match TRBD1. The germline CDR1 and CDR2 sequences are GTSNPN and SVGIG (reference sequence). V lost 5 bases and J lost 2; bases outside the gene matches: 7. This CDR3 is 15 amino acids long. The CDR3 here is CAWGTGGAGNQPQHF. Here the CDR3 DNA reads TGTGCCTGGGGTACAGGGGGCGCGGGCAATCAGCCCCAGCATTTT.

The chain joins TRBV18 to TRBJ2-6; D is unresolved. V lost 3 bases to trimming and J lost 1 base, with 7 bases between them. CDR1 and CDR2 from the germline V gene are KGHSH and LQKENI. This CDR3 is 15 amino acids long. CDR3 sequence: CASSPGPSGANVLTF. The CDR3 DNA reads TGTGCCAGCTCACCTGGCCCGTCTGGGGCCAACGTCCTGACTTTC.

This sequence joins TRBV27 and TRBJ2-7; 8 nucleotides align to TRBD1. V lost 4 bases, J lost 3 bases, and 8 bases stayed unmatched. Germline loops: CDR1 MNHEY, CDR2 SMNVEV (reference sequence). There are 15 residues in the CDR3. The chain's CDR3 is CASSSYGTGDYEQYF. CDR3 coding DNA: TGTGCCAGCAGTTCCTACGGGACAGGTGACTACGAGCAGTACTTC.

V and J are TRBV7-2 and TRBJ2-7; TRBD2 matches at 8 bases. V shed 5 bases, J shed 0 bases, and the junction held 6 bases outside the gene matches. Germline CDR1 reads SGHTA; CDR2 reads FQGNSA. The CDR3 has 15 residues. The CDR3 sequence: CASSVTSGSSYEQYF. For the CDR3, the DNA is TGTGCCAGCAGCGTAACTAGCGGTAGCTCCTACGAGCAGTACTTC.

The J gene is TRBJ2-3, the V gene TRBV7-7, with D perhaps matching TRBD2 (5 bases). The V gene lost 0 bases and the J gene lost 6 bases, with 7 bases spanning the gap. CDR1 SSHAT and CDR2 FNYEAQ come from the germline V gene (reference sequence). The CDR3 covers 13 residues. The CDR3 nucleotides read TGTGCCAGCAGCTTAGCGGACTGGGATACGCAGTATTTT. Translation: CASSLADWDTQYF.

This rearrangement joins TRBV10-3 to TRBJ2-2; weak D call: TRBD2 (6 bases). The germline CDR1 and CDR2 sequences are ENHRY and SYGVKD. Trimming shortened V by 6 bases and J by 0 bases, and 11 bases separated the two germline ends. The CDR3 is 15 amino acids. The CDR3 DNA reads as TGTGCCATCAGCCGGGCGGGGTCGAACACCGGGGAGCTGTTTTTT. Amino acids: CAISRAGSNTGELFF.

The chain carries TRBV4-1 and TRBJ2-3, with D possibly TRBD2 on 5 matching bases. The CDR3 runs 18 residues. From germline, CDR1 is MGHRA and CDR2 YSYEKL. The V end was cut by 1 base, the J end by 1 base, with 18 bases between. The DNA of the CDR3 is TGCGCCAGCAGCCAAGTCTCTCGGATTGCGGGCCGCACAGATACGCAGTATTTT. Its protein is CASSQVSRIAGRTDTQYF.

The chain couples TRBV5-4 to TRBJ2-7; TRBD1 matches 8 bases. The CDR3 has 15 amino acids. Germline CDR1 reads SGHNT; CDR2 reads YYREEE (reference sequence). With 2 bases clipped from V and 4 bases from J, the junction kept 8 bases outside the gene matches. The CDR3 sequence: CASSLPGQDRYEQYF. CDR3 coding DNA: TGTGCCAGCAGCTTACCGGGACAGGATAGATACGAGCAGTACTTC.